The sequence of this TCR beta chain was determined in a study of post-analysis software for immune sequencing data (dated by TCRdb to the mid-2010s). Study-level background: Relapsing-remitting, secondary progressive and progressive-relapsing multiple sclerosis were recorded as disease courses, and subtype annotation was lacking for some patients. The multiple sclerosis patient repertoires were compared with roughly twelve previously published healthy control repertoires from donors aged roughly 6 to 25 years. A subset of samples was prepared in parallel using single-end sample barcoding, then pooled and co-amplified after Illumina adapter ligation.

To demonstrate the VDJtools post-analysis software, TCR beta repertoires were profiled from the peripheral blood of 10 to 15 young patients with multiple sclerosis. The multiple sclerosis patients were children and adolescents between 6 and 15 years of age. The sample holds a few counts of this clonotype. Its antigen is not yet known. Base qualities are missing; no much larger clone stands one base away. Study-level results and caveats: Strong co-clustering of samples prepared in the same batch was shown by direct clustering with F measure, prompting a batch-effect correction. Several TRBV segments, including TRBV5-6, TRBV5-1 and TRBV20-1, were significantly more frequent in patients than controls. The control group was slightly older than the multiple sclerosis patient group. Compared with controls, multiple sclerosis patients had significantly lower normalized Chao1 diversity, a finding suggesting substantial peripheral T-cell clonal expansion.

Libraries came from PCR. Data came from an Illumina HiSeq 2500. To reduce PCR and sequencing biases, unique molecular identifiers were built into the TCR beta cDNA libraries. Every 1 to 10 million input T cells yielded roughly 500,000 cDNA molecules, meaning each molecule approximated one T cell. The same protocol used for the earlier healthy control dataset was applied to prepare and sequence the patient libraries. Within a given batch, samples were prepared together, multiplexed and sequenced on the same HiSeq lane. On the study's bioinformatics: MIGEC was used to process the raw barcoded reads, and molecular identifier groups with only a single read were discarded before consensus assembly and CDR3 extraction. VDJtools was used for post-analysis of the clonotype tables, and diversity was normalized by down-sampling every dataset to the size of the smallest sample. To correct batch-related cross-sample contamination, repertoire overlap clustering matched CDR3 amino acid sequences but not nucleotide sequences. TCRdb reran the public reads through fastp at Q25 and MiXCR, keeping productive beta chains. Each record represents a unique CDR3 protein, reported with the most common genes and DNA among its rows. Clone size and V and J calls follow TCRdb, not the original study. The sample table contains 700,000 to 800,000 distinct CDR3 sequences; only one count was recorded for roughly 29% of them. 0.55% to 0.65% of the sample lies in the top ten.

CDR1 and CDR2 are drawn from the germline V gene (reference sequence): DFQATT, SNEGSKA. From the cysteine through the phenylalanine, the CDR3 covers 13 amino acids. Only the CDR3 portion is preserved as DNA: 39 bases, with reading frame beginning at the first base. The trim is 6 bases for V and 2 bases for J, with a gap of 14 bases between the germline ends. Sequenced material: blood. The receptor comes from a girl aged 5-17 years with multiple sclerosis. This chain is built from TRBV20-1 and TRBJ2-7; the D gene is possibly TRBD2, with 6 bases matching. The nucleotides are TGCAGTGCCTCGCCGGGAGACACCTACGAGCAGTACTTC. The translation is CSASPGDTYEQYF.